This paragraph covers one T cell receptor (beta chain) sequence. CDR1 and CDR2 from the germline V gene are SGHTA and FQGTGA. V dropped 5 bases and J dropped 2; count of bases not matched to a gene: 9. This CDR3 has 15 residues. TCRdb called the 5' RACE reads again in MiXCR, with one record for every CDR3 protein. The sample lists about 890,000 distinct CDR3 sequences, around an eighth occurring once. The data derive from a study of identical twins. The sample also formed part of further work on yellow fever vaccine responses in identical twins.

This chain joins TRBV7-3 and TRBJ2-7, with 7 bases aligning to TRBD1. The origin of this receptor is a woman younger than 30 in good health. Sequencing was done on a sample of PBMCs. CDR3 DNA sequence: TGTGCCAGCAGCCCGTCGGGACAGATCGCCTACGAGCAGTACTTC. Translating gives CASSPSGQIAYEQYF.